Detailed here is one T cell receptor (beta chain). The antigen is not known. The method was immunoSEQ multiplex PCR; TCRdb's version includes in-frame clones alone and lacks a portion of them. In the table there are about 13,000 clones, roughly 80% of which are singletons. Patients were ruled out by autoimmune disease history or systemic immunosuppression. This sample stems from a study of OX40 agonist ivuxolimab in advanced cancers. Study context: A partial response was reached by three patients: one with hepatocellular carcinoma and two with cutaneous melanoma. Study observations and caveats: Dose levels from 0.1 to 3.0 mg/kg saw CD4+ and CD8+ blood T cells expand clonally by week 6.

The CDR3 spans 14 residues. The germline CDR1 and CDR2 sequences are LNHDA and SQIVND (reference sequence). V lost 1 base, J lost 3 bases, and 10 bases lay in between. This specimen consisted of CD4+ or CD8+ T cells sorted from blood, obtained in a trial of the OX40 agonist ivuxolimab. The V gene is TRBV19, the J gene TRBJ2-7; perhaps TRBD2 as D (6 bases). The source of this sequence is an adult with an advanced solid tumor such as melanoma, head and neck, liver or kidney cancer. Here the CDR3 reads CASSIGTRGYEQYF. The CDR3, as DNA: TGTGCCAGTAGTATAGGTACGCGGGGCTACGAGCAGTACTTC.